This TCR beta chain was recovered during a study of tissue T cells after allogeneic stem cell transplantation. Findings of the study overall: Shared clones across patients were few; motif clustering revealed tissue-specific shared signatures. Some tissue clones might be persisting host cells; their alloreactivity or antigen specificity was not determined.

Steroid-refractory graft-versus-host disease after allogeneic hematopoietic cell transplant qualified adults for prospective research-autopsy enrollment. Autopsy tissues spanned esophagus to rectum, liver, skin, and lymphoid organs including spleen. Data came from immunoSEQ multiplex PCR; TCRdb stores just in-frame clones and leaves some out. The sample lists thousands of clones, around 62% occurring once. A note on this clone: Its antigen remains unidentified.

The clonotype was recovered from a male patient over 55 with steroid-refractory graft-versus-host disease after an allogeneic stem cell transplant. These T cells may partly come from the graft donor. Sequences were derived from ascending colon tissue, sampled at autopsy.

The CDR3 is CASSTDRKGVGTQYF. The CDR3 nucleotides read TGTGCCAGCAGTACCGACAGGAAAGGGGTCGGAACCCAGTACTTC. V gene TRBV28 combines with J gene TRBJ2-5; maybe TRBD1 (6 bases). Germline CDR1 is MDHEN and CDR2 is SYDVKM. V was clipped by 5 bases and J by 8 bases, with 21 bases between them. The CDR3 is 15 residues long.